Listed here are 21 T cell receptor beta chains from one sample, sequenced in a study of blood T cell repertoires in COVID-19. Assay: immunoSEQ multiplex PCR; the TCRdb copy retains only in-frame clones and omits some. Of a few hundred thousand clones in the sample, about 86% are singletons; the top ten hold approximately 15%. The sample taken for sequencing was peripheral blood. These TCRs come from a person aged 70 to 79 with COVID-19, enrolled during active disease.

This chain connects TRBV6-2 or TRBV6-3 to TRBJ1-5; D is possibly TRBD1 (5 bases). Trimming removed 2 bases at V and 7 bases at J, with 15 bases between. This CDR3 has 15 residues. From germline, CDR1 is MNHEY and CDR2 SVGEGT. The CDR3 sequence: CASSYDSKGKQPQHF. The CDR3 DNA sequence: TGTGCCAGCAGTTACGACTCGAAGGGGAAGCAGCCCCAGCATTTT.

As concerns this clone: The sample carries other DNA sequences with the same CDR3. The gene calls are TRBV6-5 and TRBJ2-5, with D possibly being TRBD2 (6 bases). This CDR3 contains 12 residues. The germline V gene encodes CDR1 MNHEY and CDR2 SVGAGI. V lost 5 bases, J lost 4 bases, and 8 bases lay in between. CDR3 sequence (DNA): TGTGCCAGCAGTCGGGGAGGAGAGACCCAGTACTTC. It yields the protein CASSRGGETQYF.

As DNA, the CDR3 is TGTGCCAGCAGCCCCGGGGGAGCGGGGGGCCAATACGAGCAGTACTTC. It yields the protein CASSPGGAGGQYEQYF. V and J are TRBV5-4 and TRBJ2-7; the match to TRBD2 covers 9 bases. The germline V gene encodes CDR1 SGHNT and CDR2 YYREEE (reference sequence). The CDR3 consists of 16 residues. V was pared by 4 bases and J by 4 bases, with 12 bases of the junction left unmatched. Based on the CDR3 plus reference TRBV5-4 and TRBJ2-7, the full variable domain is ETGVTQSPTHLIKTRGQQVTLRCSSQSGHNTVSWYQQALGQGPQFIFQYYREEENGRGNFPPRFSGLQFPNYSSELNVNALELDDSALYLCASSPGGAGGQYEQYFGPGTRLTVT.

Comment on this clone: A junction end diverges from the germline sequence, so it may reflect a read error. The genes are TRBV3-1 (or the pseudogene TRBV3-2) and TRBJ1-2, with D possibly being TRBD1 (6 bases). Germline CDR1 is LGHDT and CDR2 is YNNKEL (reference sequence). This CDR3 comprises 13 residues. Written as DNA, the CDR3 is TGTGCCAGCAGCAACACCGGGGACACTGGCTACGCCTTC. Residues: CASSNTGDTGYAF.

Here the CDR3 DNA reads TGTGCTAGTGGCCGGGTAGCGGGAGGGGGCACAGATACGCAGTATTTT. Protein sequence: CASGRVAGGGTDTQYF. V and J are TRBV12-5 and TRBJ2-3; 11 bases are shared with TRBD2. Germline-derived CDR1 and CDR2 are LGHNT and FRNRAP. V lost 6 bases to trimming and J lost 1 base; unmatched junction nucleotides: 6. The CDR3 covers 16 residues.

V usage is TRBV9 and J usage is TRBJ1-3; 12 nucleotides match TRBD1. With V trimmed by 0 bases and J by 8 bases, 9 bases remained unmatched. From germline, CDR1 is SGDLS and CDR2 YYNGEE. The CDR3 spans 17 residues. CDR3 coding DNA: TGTGCCAGCAGCGTAGGCCTGGGGACAGGGGGCGTGTACACCATATATTTT. As protein: CASSVGLGTGGVYTIYF. Full variable domain (remainder filled in from reference TRBV9 and TRBJ1-3): DSGVTQTPKHLITATGQRVTLRCSPRSGDLSVYWYQQSLDQGLQFLIQYYNGEERAKGNILERFSAQQFPDLHSELNLSSLELGDSALYFCASSVGLGTGGVYTIYFGEGSWLTVV.

The chain uses TRBV7-9 and TRBJ2-3; a weak D match, TRBD2 (6 bases). CDR1 and CDR2 from the germline V gene are SEHNR and FQNEAQ (reference sequence). The ends were cut back, 1 base at V and 2 bases at J, with 10 bases in the middle. CDR3 length equals 15 residues. The CDR3 DNA reads TGTGCCAGCAGCTTAGGTGGGGGGTACACAGATACGCAGTATTTT. Translation: CASSLGGGYTDTQYF.

This chain uses TRBV6-2 or TRBV6-3 with TRBJ2-1, with 9 bases identical to TRBD1. The CDR3 runs 15 residues. J was trimmed by 8 bases and V by 2 bases; bases with no gene match: 7. Germline V gene lookup returns CDR1 MNHEY and CDR2 SVGEGT. CDR3 loop: CASSYGGTGIYEQFF. CDR3 DNA sequence: TGTGCCAGCAGTTACGGCGGGACAGGGATCTATGAGCAGTTCTTC.

Notes on this clone: Other DNA sequences in the sample encode the same CDR3. The chain carries TRBV12-3 or TRBV12-4 and TRBJ2-5; TRBD2 might be the D (6 bases). V lost 2 bases to trimming and J lost 4 bases, with 8 bases between them. The CDR3 has 13 amino acids. CDR3 loop: CASSLSGVETQYF. In nucleotides, the CDR3 is TGTGCCAGCAGTTTATCGGGGGTAGAGACCCAGTACTTC.

V gene TRBV18 combines with J gene TRBJ1-1; D gene ambiguous. Germline V lookup: CDR1 KGHSH, CDR2 LQKENI. V was cut by 2 bases and J by 4 bases, with 14 bases left in between. This CDR3 comprises 15 residues. The CDR3 region is CASSPMGWRSTEAFF. The CDR3 DNA reads TGTGCCAGCTCACCAATGGGGTGGAGGAGCACTGAAGCTTTCTTT.

The genes are TRBV18 and TRBJ2-5; 7 bases are a match to TRBD1. CDR3 length equals 14 residues. From germline, CDR1 is KGHSH and CDR2 LQKENI. The trim removed 3 bases at V and 5 bases at J, leaving 6 bases unmatched. The CDR3 here is CASSPRTGAETQYF. CDR3 DNA sequence: TGTGCCAGCTCACCTCGGACAGGAGCGGAGACCCAGTACTTC.

This clone was observed a single time. The gene calls are TRBV15 and TRBJ1-6; no reliable D call. The CDR3 is 17 residues long. V was shortened by 0 bases and J by 9 bases, with 18 bases between the two germline ends. The germline V gene has CDR1 LNHNV and CDR2 YYDKDF (reference sequence). CDR3 bases: TGTGCCACCAGCAGAGATATTGGGAGGGCTTTAAGTTCACCCCTCCACTTT. This gives the protein CATSRDIGRALSSPLHF. Using reference TRBV15 and TRBJ1-6 for the parts outside the CDR3, the full variable domain is DAMVIQNPRYQVTQFGKPVTLSCSQTLNHNVMYWYQQKSSQAPKLLFHYYDKDFNNEADTPDNFQSRRPNTSFCFLDIRSPGLGDTAMYLCATSRDIGRALSSPLHFGNGTRLTVT.

J is TRBJ2-5 and V is TRBV5-4; the match to TRBD2 covers 7 bases. The V gene's germline CDR1 is SGHNT and CDR2 YYREEE (reference sequence). V gave up 4 bases and J gave up 5 bases; unmatched junction bases: 14. The CDR3 has 16 amino acids. The CDR3 region is CASSPGASGFGETQYF. As DNA, the CDR3 is TGTGCCAGCAGCCCGGGCGCTAGCGGCTTCGGGGAGACCCAGTACTTC.

This chain links TRBV27 with TRBJ2-6; TRBD1 matches 8 bases. This CDR3 spans 18 amino acids. Trimming took 5 bases from V and 0 from J; bases not matched to a gene: 9. Per the germline V gene, CDR1 is MNHEY and CDR2 is SMNVEV (reference sequence). Here the CDR3 DNA reads TGTGCCAGCAGTAAATCGCGGACAGGGATCTCTGGGGCCAACGTCCTGACTTTC. Translating gives CASSKSRTGISGANVLTF.

This clone was seen more than once but under ten times. The V call is TRBV7-9, the J call TRBJ2-2; D gene ambiguous. Trimming took off 1 base at V and 7 bases at J, with 19 bases between the two ends. CDR3 length: 17 amino acids. CDR1 and CDR2 from the germline V gene are SEHNR and FQNEAQ (reference sequence). CDR3 coding DNA: TGTGCCAGCAGCTTAGGAGGATTCCAAAAAGGTGACGGGGAGCTGTTTTTT. Encoded protein: CASSLGGFQKGDGELFF.

The V gene is TRBV7-9, the J gene TRBJ2-1, with TRBD2 identical over 9 bases. Trimming removed 2 bases from V and 8 bases from J; junction bases left unmatched: 13. The CDR3 has 17 amino acids. Germline assignment: CDR1 SEHNR and CDR2 FQNEAQ (reference sequence). CDR3 in amino acids: CASSLLKAGLASDEQFF. The CDR3 bases are TGTGCCAGCAGCTTATTAAAGGCGGGACTAGCTTCGGATGAGCAGTTCTTC.

The chain combines TRBV7-2 with TRBJ2-5, with 11 bases matching TRBD2. Germline CDR1 SGHTA, CDR2 FQGNSA. Unmatched junction bases numbered 4, after V lost 5 bases and J lost 2 bases. The CDR3 is 15 residues long. The CDR3 loop reads CASSPGLAEQETQYF. Here the CDR3 DNA reads TGTGCCAGCAGCCCGGGACTAGCGGAACAAGAGACCCAGTACTTC.

The chain recombines TRBV7-2 with TRBJ2-7; 9 bases map to TRBD1. CDR3 length equals 16 residues. The germline CDR1 and CDR2 sequences are SGHTA and FQGNSA. The junction had 13 bases not matched to a gene; V was cut back by 5 bases and J by 5 bases. Here the CDR3 DNA reads TGTGCCAGCAGCCCATCATCGGGACAGGGAGCCGACGAGCAGTACTTC. It is translated as CASSPSSGQGADEQYF.

This chain connects TRBV5-1 to TRBJ2-4, with 7 positions matching TRBD1. CDR3 length equals 16 residues. CDR1 and CDR2 from the germline V gene are SGHRS and YFSETQ. J lost 9 bases, V lost 0 bases, and 12 bases had no gene match. The DNA for the CDR3 is TGCGCCAGCAGCTTGGCGTCGGGGCAGGGGGTGGCCATTCAGTACTTC. Its protein product is CASSLASGQGVAIQYF.

This chain links TRBV6-6 with TRBJ2-5; 7 bases line up with TRBD2. This CDR3 has 15 residues. Germline loops: CDR1 MNHNY, CDR2 SVGAGI (reference sequence). V dropped 0 bases and J dropped 2; count of bases not matched to a gene: 3. The CDR3: CASSYSQRGQETQYF. The CDR3 nucleotides read TGTGCCAGCAGTTACTCCCAGCGGGGACAAGAGACCCAGTACTTC.

This clone was seen a single time. This chain connects TRBV19 to TRBJ1-4; 7 positions match TRBD1. The CDR3 spans 15 residues. Germline V gives CDR1 LNHDA, CDR2 SQIVND (reference sequence). The V segment lost 10 bases and the J segment 1 base; nucleotides outside the gene matches: 9. The CDR3 region is CATRWRGRTNEKLFF. The CDR3 DNA sequence: TGTGCCACCCGTTGGAGGGGGCGAACTAATGAAAAACTGTTTTTT.